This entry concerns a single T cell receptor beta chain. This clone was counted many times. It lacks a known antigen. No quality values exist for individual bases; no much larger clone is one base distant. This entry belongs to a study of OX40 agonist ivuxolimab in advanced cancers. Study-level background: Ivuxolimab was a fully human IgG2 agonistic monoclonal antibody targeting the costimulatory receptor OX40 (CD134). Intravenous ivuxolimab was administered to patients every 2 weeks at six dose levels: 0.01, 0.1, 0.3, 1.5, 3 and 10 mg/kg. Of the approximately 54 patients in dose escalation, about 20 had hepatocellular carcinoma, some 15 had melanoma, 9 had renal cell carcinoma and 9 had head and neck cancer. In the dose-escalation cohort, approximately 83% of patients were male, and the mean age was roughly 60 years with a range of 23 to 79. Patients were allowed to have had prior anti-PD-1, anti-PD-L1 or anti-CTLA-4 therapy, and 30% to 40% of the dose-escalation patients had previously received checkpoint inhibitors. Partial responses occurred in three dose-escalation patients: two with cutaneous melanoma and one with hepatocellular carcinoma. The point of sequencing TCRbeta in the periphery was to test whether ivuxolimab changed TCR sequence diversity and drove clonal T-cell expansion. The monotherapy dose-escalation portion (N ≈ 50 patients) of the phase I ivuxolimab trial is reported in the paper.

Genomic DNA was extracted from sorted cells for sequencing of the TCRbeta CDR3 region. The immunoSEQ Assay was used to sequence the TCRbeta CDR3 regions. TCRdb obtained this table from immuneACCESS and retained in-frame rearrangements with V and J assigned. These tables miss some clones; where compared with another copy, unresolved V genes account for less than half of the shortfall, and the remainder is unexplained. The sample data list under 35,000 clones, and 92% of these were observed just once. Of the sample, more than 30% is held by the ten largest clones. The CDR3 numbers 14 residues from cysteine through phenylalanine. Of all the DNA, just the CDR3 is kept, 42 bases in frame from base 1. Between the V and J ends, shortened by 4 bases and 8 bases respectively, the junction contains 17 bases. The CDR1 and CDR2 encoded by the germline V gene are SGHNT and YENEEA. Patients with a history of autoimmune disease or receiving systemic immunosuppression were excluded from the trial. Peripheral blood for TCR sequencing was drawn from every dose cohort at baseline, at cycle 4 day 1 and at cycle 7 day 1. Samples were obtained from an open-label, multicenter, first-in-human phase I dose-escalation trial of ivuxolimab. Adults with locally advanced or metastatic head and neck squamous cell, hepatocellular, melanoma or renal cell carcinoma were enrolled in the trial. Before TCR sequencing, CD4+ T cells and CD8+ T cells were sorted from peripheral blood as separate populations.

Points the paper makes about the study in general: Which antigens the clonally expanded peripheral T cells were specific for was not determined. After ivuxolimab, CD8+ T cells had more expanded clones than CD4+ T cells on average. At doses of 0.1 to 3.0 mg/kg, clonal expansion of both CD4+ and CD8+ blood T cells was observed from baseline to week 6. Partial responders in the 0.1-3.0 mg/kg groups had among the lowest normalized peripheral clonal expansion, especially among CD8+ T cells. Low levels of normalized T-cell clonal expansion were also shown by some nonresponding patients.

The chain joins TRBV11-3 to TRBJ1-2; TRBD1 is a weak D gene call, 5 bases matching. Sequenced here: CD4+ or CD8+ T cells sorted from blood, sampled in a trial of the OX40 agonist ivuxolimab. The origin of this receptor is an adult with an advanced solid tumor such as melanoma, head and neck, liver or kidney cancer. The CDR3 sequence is CASSSGADYQGYTF. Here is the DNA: TGTGCCAGCAGCTCCGGGGCCGATTACCAAGGCTACACCTTC.